Detailed here is one TCR beta chain. This sample is drawn from a study of blood T cell repertoires in COVID-19. Study summary: COVID-19 samples from acute and convalescent phases originated in the United States, Italy and Spain. T cells, B-cell-depleted T cells, or PBMCs provided the cDNA or gDNA that served as material.

Per germline, CDR1 SGHDN and CDR2 FVKESK. The CDR3 is 13 residues long. Trimming took 4 bases from V and 0 from J, leaving 6 bases between them. Authors' analysis steps: Counts of nucleated cells, estimated from reference gene primer amplification, were obtained. Libraries were prepared by immunoSEQ multiplex PCR; TCRdb keeps only in-frame clonotypes and omits some of them. V, J and clone size are those of that table, while D and trimming were read from the DNA. The sample contains under 500,000 clones, roughly 90% of which appear only once. V gene TRBV14 combines with J gene TRBJ1-1, with D unclear. The sequence came from a woman in her twenties or thirties with acute or convalescent COVID-19. Sequencing input: peripheral blood. The CDR3 nucleotides are TGTGCCAGCAGCCTTTACATGAACACTGAAGCTTTCTTT. Its translation is CASSLYMNTEAFF.